These 30 T cell receptor beta chains were sequenced from one sample in a study of blood T cell repertoires in COVID-19 (dated by TCRdb to the early 2020s). The protocol used for the library was the immunoSEQ multiplex PCR assay. What TCRdb holds here is the immuneACCESS table cut down to in-frame rearrangements. Part of the clones is not present; checked against another copy, under half of the missing clones reflect an unresolved V gene, and the others are unexplained. This sample gives about 250,000 clones in total; approximately 80% of them show up just once. The ten largest make up around 8.9% of the sample. Sequenced: peripheral blood. Source of these receptors: an elderly man with acute or convalescent COVID-19.

The gene calls are TRBV13 and TRBJ1-2; D not resolved. Trimming shortened V by 3 bases and J by 0 bases, and 8 bases separated the two germline ends. Germline CDR1 PRHDT, CDR2 FYEKMQ (reference sequence). This CDR3 spans 14 amino acids. As DNA, the CDR3 is TGTGCCAGCAGCTTGAGGGAAGCTAACTATGGCTACACCTTC. It specifies CASSLREANYGYTF.

CDR3 residues: CASSHASYEQYF. CDR3 nucleotides: TGTGCCAGCAGCCACGCGAGCTACGAGCAGTACTTC. The gene calls are TRBV6-5 and TRBJ2-7, with unresolved D. The V gene's germline CDR1 is MNHEY and CDR2 SVGAGI. This CDR3 region has 12 residues. With 6 bases removed from V and 3 bases from J, the gap between germline ends came to 9 bases.

This clone appeared a few times. This chain links TRBV18 with TRBJ1-6; no clear D gene. This CDR3 has 15 amino acids. Trimming removed 2 bases at V and 10 bases at J, with 15 bases between. The V gene's germline CDR1 is KGHSH and CDR2 LQKENI. Here the CDR3 DNA reads TGTGCCAGCTCACCAGAAGGTTCCTTTAGCTCACCCCTCCACTTT. Translation: CASSPEGSFSSPLHF.

The CDR3 spells CASSVGSTDTQYF. CDR3 nucleotide sequence: TGTGCCAGCAGCGTCGGGAGCACAGATACGCAGTATTTT. The V call is TRBV9, the J call TRBJ2-3; D ambiguous. Germline loops: CDR1 SGDLS, CDR2 YYNGEE. V gave up 2 bases and J gave up 0 bases, with 4 bases separating them. The CDR3 has 13 residues.

V is TRBV10-1 and J is TRBJ2-7, with 10 positions matching TRBD1. After removal of 4 bases from V and 3 bases from J, the junction contained 0 bases not matched to a gene. CDR3 length: 13 amino acids. Germline V gene data show CDR1 as WNHNN and CDR2 as SYGVQD (reference sequence). The DNA for the CDR3 is TGCGCCAGCAGTGGGGACAGGGGCTACGAGCAGTACTTC. It codes for CASSGDRGYEQYF.

The rearrangement links TRBV5-1 to TRBJ2-2; D may be TRBD2 (6 bases). V was shortened by 5 bases and J by 4 bases, with 12 bases between the two germline ends. The CDR3 extends over 14 amino acids. Germline-derived CDR1 and CDR2 are SGHRS and YFSETQ. In DNA form, the CDR3 reads TGCGCCAGCAGTTGGGACTCTACCACCGGGGAGCTGTTTTTT. Amino acid sequence: CASSWDSTTGELFF.

This clone showed up just once. The chain carries TRBV27 and TRBJ2-6; the D is unclear. Germline CDR1 MNHEY, CDR2 SMNVEV (reference sequence). The CDR3 consists of 14 residues. DNA for the CDR3: TGTGCGAGTAAAGTCTACTCTGGGGCCAACGTCCTGACTTTC. Its protein is CASKVYSGANVLTF.

The sample holds a few counts of this clone. The rearrangement uses TRBV5-6 and TRBJ2-7, with D uncertain. The CDR3 has 12 amino acids. CDR1 and CDR2 (germline): SGHDT, YYEEEE. Trimming cost V 2 bases and J 3 bases, with 6 bases left between them. The DNA of the CDR3 is TGTGCCAGCAGCTTCCTATACTACGAGCAGTACTTC. Translating it yields CASSFLYYEQYF.

V is TRBV28 and J is TRBJ1-3; D is unresolved. The V and J ends lost 7 bases and 0 bases respectively, with 10 bases between them. Looked up from germline, CDR1 is MDHEN and CDR2 is SYDVKM. The CDR3 consists of 14 residues. For the CDR3, the DNA is TGTGCCAGCACGCCGGGGAGCTCTGGAAACACCATATATTTT. Translation: CASTPGSSGNTIYF.

This clone was detected only a few times. The chain couples TRBV19 to TRBJ1-2; TRBD1 agrees at 10 bases. Germline trimming cut 3 bases from V and 8 bases from J; bases unmatched to any gene: 6. The CDR3 length is 14 residues. CDR1 is LNHDA, CDR2 SQIVND, per germline (reference sequence). The CDR3 DNA reads as TGTGCCAGTAGTATGGGACAGGGGAAGAGGGGCTACACCTTC. This codes for CASSMGQGKRGYTF.

This clone was picked up a small number of times. The V call is TRBV6-1, the J call TRBJ1-5, with D possibly being TRBD1 (6 bases). This CDR3 is built from 15 residues. Trimming pared 3 bases from V and 6 bases from J, leaving 15 bases between. Looked up from germline, CDR1 is MNHNS and CDR2 is SASEGT. The CDR3 loop reads CASSEGQGRGQPQHF. DNA for the CDR3: TGTGCCAGCAGTGAGGGTCAGGGGAGGGGTCAGCCCCAGCATTTT.

V and J are TRBV18 and TRBJ2-5; weak D call: TRBD2 (5 bases). The germline V gene encodes CDR1 KGHSH and CDR2 LQKENI. Between the trimmed V and J ends, which lost 1 base and 5 bases, there was a span of 20 bases. This CDR3 region has 17 residues. The CDR3 loop reads CASSPLGGSPRGETQYF. DNA for the CDR3: TGTGCCAGCTCACCACTCGGTGGCAGCCCTAGAGGGGAGACCCAGTACTTC.

The chain carries TRBV6-5 and TRBJ2-7, with no clear D. The CDR3 covers 12 residues. The germline CDR1 and CDR2 sequences are MNHEY and SVGAGI. With 5 bases removed from V and 2 bases from J, the gap between germline ends came to 7 bases. Written as DNA, the CDR3 is TGTGCCAGCAGTATCGGTACCTACGAGCAGTACTTC. As protein: CASSIGTYEQYF.

CDR3 DNA sequence: TGTGCCAGCAGCCAACAGGGGGCGGTCGGAAACACCATATATTTT. Translating gives CASSQQGAVGNTIYF. The genes are TRBV7-2 and TRBJ1-3, with 9 bases lining up with TRBD1. The CDR3 extends over 15 amino acids. Unmatched junction bases numbered 6, after V lost 5 bases and J lost 4 bases. CDR1 and CDR2 (germline): SGHTA, FQGNSA.

The V gene is TRBV5-1, the J gene TRBJ1-3; 7 bases line up with TRBD1. CDR1 and CDR2 (germline): SGHRS, YFSETQ. There are 16 residues in the CDR3. V dropped 0 bases and J dropped 4; count of bases not matched to a gene: 7. CDR3 sequence: CASSLAGTVGGNTIYF. The CDR3 DNA follows: TGCGCCAGCAGCTTGGCCGGGACAGTCGGGGGAAACACCATATATTTT.

This clone came up many times. The chain joins TRBV27 to TRBJ2-7, with a possible D match to TRBD2 (5 bases). Germline V gene sequence: CDR1 MNHEY, CDR2 SMNVEV (reference sequence). The ends were cut back, 3 bases at V and 2 bases at J, with 8 bases in the middle. This CDR3 comprises 13 residues. Here the CDR3 DNA reads TGTGCCAGCAGTTTGATCGGGGCCTACGAGCAGTACTTC. Translated, it gives CASSLIGAYEQYF.

This chain connects TRBV6-1 to TRBJ1-5; D gene unclear. The CDR3 contains 13 residues. The V end lost 2 bases, the J end lost 4 bases, and 6 bases lay between the germline ends. CDR1 is MNHNS and CDR2 is SASEGT in the germline V gene. CDR3 loop: CASSEQVNQPQHF. CDR3 DNA: TGTGCCAGCAGTGAACAGGTAAATCAGCCCCAGCATTTT.

The chain joins TRBV5-1 to TRBJ2-7; TRBD1 aligns across 8 bases. V gave up 1 base and J gave up 2 bases; unmatched junction bases: 5. From germline, CDR1 is SGHRS and CDR2 YFSETQ. The CDR3 spans 15 residues. The chain's CDR3 is CASSLSRGLPYEQYF. CDR3 nucleotide sequence: TGCGCCAGCAGCTTGAGCAGGGGGCTTCCCTACGAGCAGTACTTC.

J is TRBJ2-3 and V is TRBV13; D might be TRBD1 (6 bases). With 5 bases removed from V and 1 base from J, the gap between germline ends came to 19 bases. The CDR3 is made up of 17 amino acids. Per the germline V gene, CDR1 is PRHDT and CDR2 is FYEKMQ (reference sequence). DNA for the CDR3: TGTGCCAGCAGCCTCCTTGGGGGCGACAGGCGCACAGATACGCAGTATTTT. Translating gives CASSLLGGDRRTDTQYF. The full variable domain, its missing parts supplied by reference TRBV13 and TRBJ2-3, is AAGVIQSPRHLIKEKRETATLKCYPIPRHDTVYWYQQGPGQDPQFLISFYEKMQSDKGSIPDRFSAQQFSDYHSELNMSSLELGDSALYFCASSLLGGDRRTDTQYFGPGTRLTVL.

The chain has TRBV28 and TRBJ1-2; 7 bases agree with TRBD1. CDR3 length: 14 amino acids. Unmatched junction bases numbered 8, after V lost 5 bases and J lost 5 bases. Germline lookup yields CDR1 MDHEN and CDR2 SYDVKM. CDR3 in DNA: TGTGCCAGCAGTCCCTATCTGGGACAGTATGGCTACACCTTC. Protein: CASSPYLGQYGYTF.

The rearrangement joins TRBV24-1 to TRBJ2-3; 7 bases agree with TRBD2. Germline V gene lookup returns CDR1 KGHDR and CDR2 SFDVKD. The CDR3 loop spans 14 amino acids. The V and J ends lost 7 bases and 4 bases, in that order; junction bases with no gene match: 7. The CDR3 nucleotides are TGTGCCACCAGGCCGCCGGGGGGTTCAGATACGCAGTATTTT. Protein: CATRPPGGSDTQYF.

This chain connects TRBV10-1 to TRBJ2-3; 8 bases agree with TRBD2. Germline V CDR1 and CDR2: WNHNN, SYGVQD (reference sequence). The J segment lost 5 bases and the V segment lost 7 bases, leaving 8 bases of the junction unmatched. The CDR3 runs 14 residues. Here the CDR3 reads CASKGGGPGDTQYF. The DNA of the CDR3 is TGCGCCAGCAAAGGCGGGGGGCCGGGAGATACGCAGTATTTT.

V and J are TRBV3-1 (or the pseudogene TRBV3-2) and TRBJ2-2; the match to TRBD1 covers 8 bases. V was pared by 4 bases and J by 4 bases, with 5 bases of the junction left unmatched. This CDR3 has 15 residues. The germline V gene has CDR1 LGHDT and CDR2 YNNKEL (reference sequence). The CDR3 DNA follows: TGTGCCAGCAGCCGACAGGGGTCAAGCACCGGGGAGCTGTTTTTT. Protein product: CASSRQGSSTGELFF.

The chain joins TRBV6-5 to TRBJ1-6; possible D gene TRBD1, 6 bases. The CDR3 sequence is 15 residues long. Germline V gene data show CDR1 as MNHEY and CDR2 as SVGAGI. Trimming cost V 7 bases and J 0 bases, with 10 bases left between them. Written as DNA, the CDR3 is TGTGCCAGCAAGGGGGGGAGCTCCTATAATTCACCCCTCCACTTT. Residues: CASKGGSSYNSPLHF.

The rearrangement links TRBV28 to TRBJ1-2; weak D call: TRBD1 (5 bases). Per the germline V gene, CDR1 is MDHEN and CDR2 is SYDVKM. The CDR3 runs 14 residues. The V and J ends lost 5 bases and 3 bases respectively, with 13 bases between them. CDR3: CASSPWTRDYGYTF. CDR3 DNA: TGTGCCAGCAGTCCTTGGACAAGGGACTATGGCTACACCTTC.

The V and J genes are TRBV5-1 and TRBJ2-7; weak D call: TRBD1 (5 bases). Germline assignment: CDR1 SGHRS and CDR2 YFSETQ. The CDR3 is 16 residues long. V shed 0 bases and J shed 4 bases, with 17 bases lying between them. The CDR3 region is CASSLEQATNSYEQYF. The DNA of the CDR3 is TGCGCCAGCAGCTTGGAACAGGCCACAAACTCGTACGAGCAGTACTTC. Supplemented by reference TRBV5-1 and TRBJ2-7, the full variable domain reads KAGVTQTPRYLIKTRGQQVTLSCSPISGHRSVSWYQQTPGQGLQFLFEYFSETQRNKGNFPGRFSGRQFSNSRSEMNVSTLELGDSALYLCASSLEQATNSYEQYFGPGTRLTVT.

The chain has TRBV19 and TRBJ2-5; tentatively, D is TRBD2 (6 bases). The germline gives CDR1 LNHDA, CDR2 SQIVND (reference sequence). This CDR3 contains 16 residues. V gave up 1 base and J gave up 4 bases, with 16 bases separating them. CDR3 region: CASSIGRTPRGETQYF. CDR3 nucleotides: TGTGCCAGTAGTATAGGAAGGACCCCGCGGGGAGAGACCCAGTACTTC.

This clone occurred a few times. As DNA, the CDR3 is TGTGCCAGCAGCGGCCTTCTAGCGGGGGCGGGGACCGGGGAGCTGTTTTTT. Translated: CASSGLLAGAGTGELFF. The rearrangement uses TRBV5-4 and TRBJ2-2; 10 bases are shared with TRBD2. Germline lookup yields CDR1 SGHNT and CDR2 YYREEE (reference sequence). Losses at the gene ends were 4 bases for V and 5 bases for J; bases not matched to a gene: 11. This CDR3 contains 17 residues.

CDR3 in DNA: TGTGCCAGCAGCTCCAGGACAGGGGGAAAACTGTTTTTT. The encoded protein is CASSSRTGGKLFF. The chain is built from TRBV9 and TRBJ1-4; 10 nucleotides agree with TRBD1. The CDR3 totals 13 residues. Germline values: CDR1 SGDLS, CDR2 YYNGEE. V shed 4 bases and J 10 bases; nucleotides not matched to a gene: 4.

This clone was picked up one time. The rearrangement joins TRBV4-2 to TRBJ2-1, with 10 positions matching TRBD2. Looked up from germline, CDR1 is LGHNA and CDR2 is YNFKEQ. The CDR3 is 16 amino acids. Unmatched junction bases numbered 3, after V lost 3 bases and J lost 1 base. CDR3 in amino acids: CASSQLSGRSYNEQFF. For the CDR3, the DNA is TGTGCCAGCAGCCAGCTTAGCGGGAGGTCCTACAATGAGCAGTTCTTC.